Each of the 14 T cell receptor beta chains below was sequenced from the same sample in a study of T cells expressing NK-cell markers. TCRdb re-called the 5' RACE reads and catalogs CDR3 proteins one per entry, DNA excluded. In all, the sample yields about 260,000 distinct CDR3 sequences. Sequencing was carried out using blood T cells: a sorted CD56 or NKG2C T cell subset, CD4+ or CD8+ T cells, or bulk PBMC T cells (not recorded which). Source of these receptors: a man aged 18 to 29 in good health.

The chain uses TRBV5-6 and TRBJ2-2; TCRdb's D call of TRBD1 is untestable without DNA. Germline CDR1 and CDR2: SGHDT and YYEEEE. This CDR3 is 16 amino acids long. CDR3: CASSLWIQGNTGELFF. Full variable domain (rest looked up from reference TRBV5-6 and TRBJ2-2): DAGVTQSPTHLIKTRGQQVTLRCSPKSGHDTVSWYQQALGQGPQFIFQYYEEEERQRGNFPDRFSGHQFPNYSSELNVNALLLGDSALYLCASSLWIQGNTGELFFGEGSRLTVL.

The V gene is TRBV10-3, the J gene TRBJ1-1. The CDR3 is 11 residues long. Germline CDR1 reads ENHRY; CDR2 reads SYGVKD. Here the CDR3 reads CATLRDTEAFF.

The CDR3 reads CASRPTGIDGYTF. The chain has TRBV12-3 or TRBV12-4 and TRBJ1-2; no DNA is available, so the TRBD1 call from TCRdb remains unchecked. This CDR3 is built from 13 residues.

The chain carries TRBV5-1 and TRBJ2-1; TCRdb names TRBD2, which stays unverified in the absence of DNA. Germline loops: CDR1 SGHRS, CDR2 YFSETQ. The CDR3 is 13 residues long. The CDR3 spells CASSVESGRVQFF.

The CDR3 loop reads CSASGRASVQFF. This chain uses TRBV20-1 with TRBJ2-1; the TRBD2 assignment by TCRdb is unverifiable without DNA. This CDR3 region has 12 residues. The V gene's germline CDR1 is DFQATT and CDR2 SNEGSKA (reference sequence).

The chain has TRBV29-1 and TRBJ2-1; the D call of TRBD2 rests on TCRdb alone, since no DNA is present to check it. The CDR3 has 14 residues. Looked up from germline, CDR1 is SQVTM and CDR2 is ANQGSEA. CDR3 residues: CSPVRLAGHNEQFF.

J is TRBJ2-4 and V is TRBV29-1; TCRdb indicates TRBD1, and absent DNA this call remains unverified. The length of the CDR3 is 11 residues. CDR1 SQVTM and CDR2 ANQGSEA come from the germline V gene. CDR3 loop: CSDIEGSIQYF.

The chain links TRBV4-3 to TRBJ1-5. This CDR3 is 14 amino acids long. Germline CDR1 LGHNA, CDR2 YSLEER. Here the CDR3 reads CASSQALGGEPQHF.

V and J are TRBV7-2 and TRBJ2-5; TCRdb lists TRBD2, though no DNA is available to test this call. Germline V lookup: CDR1 SGHTA, CDR2 FQGNSA. The CDR3 has 16 residues. The CDR3 sequence is CASSPASGRAMETQYF.

This rearrangement joins TRBV12-3 or TRBV12-4 to TRBJ1-1; as DNA is missing, the TRBD1 call by TCRdb cannot be tested. CDR3 length: 15 residues. The CDR3 region is CASSLGKTGNTEAFF.

V is TRBV7-2 and J is TRBJ2-4; lacking DNA, the TRBD1 call made by TCRdb goes unchecked. In germline, CDR1 is SGHTA, CDR2 FQGNSA. The CDR3 is 17 amino acids. The CDR3: CASSEINRGPHENIQYF.

The rearrangement links TRBV27 to TRBJ1-2. Germline CDR1 is MNHEY and CDR2 is SMNVEV (reference sequence). There are 14 residues in the CDR3. The CDR3 protein is CASSPARPNYGYTF.

The chain carries TRBV6-5 and TRBJ2-3; TCRdb names TRBD2, which stays unverified in the absence of DNA. This CDR3 comprises 15 residues. The germline gives CDR1 MNHEY, CDR2 SVGAGI. CDR3 amino acids: CASRPTRPSTDTQYF.

This chain links TRBV6-2 or TRBV6-3 with TRBJ2-5; TCRdb's assignment of TRBD2 cannot be checked, as there is no DNA. Germline values: CDR1 MNHEY, CDR2 SVGEGT. The CDR3 is 16 amino acids. CDR3 loop: CASSYPLAGSGETQYF.